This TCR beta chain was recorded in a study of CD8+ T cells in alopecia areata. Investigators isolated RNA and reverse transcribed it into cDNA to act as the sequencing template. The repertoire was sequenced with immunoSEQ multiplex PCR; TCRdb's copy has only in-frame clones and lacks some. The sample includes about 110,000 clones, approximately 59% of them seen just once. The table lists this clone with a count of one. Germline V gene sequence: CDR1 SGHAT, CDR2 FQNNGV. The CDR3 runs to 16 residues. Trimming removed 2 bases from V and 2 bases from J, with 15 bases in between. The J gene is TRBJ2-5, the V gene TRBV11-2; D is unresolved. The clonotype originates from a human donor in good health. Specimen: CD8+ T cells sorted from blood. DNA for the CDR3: TGTGCCAGCAGCTTATACGATCGGCGGAGACAAGAGACCCAGTACTTC. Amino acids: CASSLYDRRRQETQYF.